This T cell receptor beta chain was documented in a study of T cell clonotyping in hematopoietic cell transplantation. General study results and limits: Higher Inverse Simpson Index values in graft donor and pretransplant recipient predicted broader posttransplant TCR diversity. Few recipient clonotypes overlapped donors; over 95% were de novo at given depth.

The data were produced by immunoSEQ multiplex PCR, yet TCRdb's version contains in-frame clones alone and is incomplete. The data hold thousands of clones, with about 26% observed a single time. This clone has a handful of counts. The antigen remains unidentified. Here the sequenced sample was peripheral blood mononuclear cells, taken 180 days after allogeneic stem cell transplant. This TCR derives from a male patient aged 40 to 55 who had an allogeneic stem cell transplant from an unrelated donor, so the T cells may come from the graft donor. Some clones in this sample may be carry-over from other donors' samples.

The CDR3 reads CAWSAGLTYGYTF. CDR3 DNA: TGTGCCTGGAGTGCGGGACTTACCTATGGCTACACCTTC. V and J are TRBV30 and TRBJ1-2; possibly TRBD1 for D (5 bases). This CDR3 contains 13 residues. Trimming cost V 1 base and J 4 bases, with 10 bases left between them. Germline V CDR1 and CDR2: GTSNPN, SVGIG (reference sequence).